The 13 T cell receptor beta chains in this list originate from one sample, sequenced in a study of T-cell reconstitution after alpha-beta-depleted transplantation in children. Unique molecular identifiers were used in preparing the TCRbeta library. TCRdb recomputed calls from the PCR reads with MiXCR, one row per CDR3 protein. The sample holds fewer than 1 million distinct CDR3 sequences; less than 20% are singletons and the top ten take approximately 5%. Sequenced here: PBMCs, mostly from graft donor cells, sampled 360 days after TCRalphabeta/CD19-depleted stem cell transplant. These receptors were collected from a male patient aged 10-17 years who had a stem cell transplant for acute lymphoblastic leukemia, so the T cells may come from the graft donor.

This clonotype was picked up many times. The V and J genes are TRBV11-2 and TRBJ2-1; 7 nucleotides match TRBD1. Unmatched junction bases numbered 4, after V lost 5 bases and J lost 3 bases. The germline CDR1 and CDR2 sequences are SGHAT and FQNNGV. The CDR3 sequence is 14 residues long. The CDR3 region is CASSRGTDYNEQFF. The CDR3 DNA is TGTGCCAGCAGCCGTGGGACAGACTACAATGAGCAGTTCTTC.

The V and J genes are TRBV4-1 and TRBJ2-1, with 8 positions matching TRBD2. J lost 9 bases, V lost 6 bases, and 13 bases had no gene match. This CDR3 has 15 amino acids. Germline V gives CDR1 MGHRA, CDR2 YSYEKL. CDR3 residues: CASRPSGRSWGEQFF. CDR3 nucleotides: TGCGCCAGCAGACCAAGCGGGAGATCGTGGGGTGAGCAGTTCTTC.

The rearrangement joins TRBV14 to TRBJ2-7; D unresolved. The V and J ends lost 1 base and 0 bases respectively, with 13 bases between them. The CDR3 covers 16 residues. Germline assignment: CDR1 SGHDN and CDR2 FVKESK. The DNA for the CDR3 is TGTGCCAGCAGCCAAGGACTCTACTCTGGCTCCTACGAGCAGTACTTC. Amino acid sequence: CASSQGLYSGSYEQYF. Filled out from reference TRBV14 and TRBJ2-7, the complete variable domain reads EAGVTQFPSHSVIEKGQTVTLRCDPISGHDNLYWYRRVMGKEIKFLLHFVKESKQDESGMPNNRFLAERTGGTYSTLKVQPAELEDSGVYFCASSQGLYSGSYEQYFGPGTRLTVT.

This CDR3 is CASLLWVQETQYF. CDR3 coding DNA: TGTGCCAGCTTACTGTGGGTACAAGAGACCCAGTACTTC. V usage is TRBV18 and J usage is TRBJ2-5, with unresolved D. The germline V and J ends were trimmed by 7 bases and 2 bases, with 11 bases remaining between them. Germline V gives CDR1 KGHSH, CDR2 LQKENI. The CDR3 spans 13 residues.

This chain links TRBV7-9 with TRBJ2-1; 12 nucleotides line up with TRBD2. Germline CDR1 SEHNR, CDR2 FQNEAQ (reference sequence). The J segment lost 6 bases and the V segment lost 5 bases, leaving 8 bases of the junction unmatched. The CDR3 totals 16 residues. The DNA for the CDR3 is TGTGCCAGCAGCCCTCTAGCGGGAGGGATCCTCAATGAGCAGTTCTTC. Translated, it gives CASSPLAGGILNEQFF.

This chain connects TRBV4-1 to TRBJ1-5, with D possibly TRBD1 on 6 matching bases. V was cut by 0 bases and J by 6 bases, with 12 bases left in between. This CDR3 is 15 amino acids long. Per germline, CDR1 MGHRA and CDR2 YSYEKL. CDR3 in amino acids: CASSQEPQGIQPQHF. The CDR3 DNA reads as TGCGCCAGCAGCCAAGAGCCCCAGGGGATTCAGCCCCAGCATTTT.

The count of this clonotype is one. The CDR3 region has the DNA TGCAGTGCTAGAGATCCTACGACCTCCGTAGCGGGAGGATACGAGCAGTACTTC. Its protein is CSARDPTTSVAGGYEQYF. The chain combines TRBV20-1 with TRBJ2-7; 10 bases are shared with TRBD2. Germline V gives CDR1 DFQATT, CDR2 SNEGSKA (reference sequence). The CDR3 runs to 18 residues. Trimming cost V 0 bases and J 4 bases; bases outside gene matches: 15.

This clonotype was recorded only once. DNA for the CDR3: TGTGCCAGCAGCTCCCAAGAGATGGACTGGCGCTCTGACGAGCAGTACTTC. It codes for CASSSQEMDWRSDEQYF. The chain links TRBV3-1 to TRBJ2-7, with D perhaps matching TRBD2 (5 bases). The CDR3 runs 17 residues. Trimming pared 5 bases from V and 5 bases from J, leaving 25 bases between. CDR1 is LGHDT and CDR2 is YNNKEL in the germline V gene (reference sequence).

The sample holds many counts of this clonotype. The chain joins TRBV19 to TRBJ2-2; 13 nucleotides line up with TRBD2. The CDR3 length is 15 residues. With 8 bases clipped from V and 4 bases from J, the junction kept 4 bases outside the gene matches. CDR1 LNHDA and CDR2 SQIVND come from the germline V gene (reference sequence). Written as DNA, the CDR3 is TGTGCCAGTTCGACTAGCGGGAGGCGCACCGGGGAGCTGTTTTTT. Amino acid sequence: CASSTSGRRTGELFF.

The table lists this clonotype with many counts. The rearrangement links TRBV10-3 to TRBJ2-4; TRBD2 matches at 14 bases. Trimming took 4 bases from V and 9 from J; bases not matched to a gene: 8. Germline CDR1 is ENHRY and CDR2 is SYGVKD. The CDR3 length is 16 residues. Here the CDR3 reads CAISGVGLAGVGIQYF. The CDR3 DNA reads TGTGCCATCAGTGGGGTGGGACTAGCGGGAGTCGGCATTCAGTACTTC.

This clonotype was seen a handful of times. This chain links TRBV5-6 with TRBJ2-2; TRBD1 aligns across 12 bases. The CDR3 loop spans 18 amino acids. The J segment lost 8 bases and the V segment lost 1 base, leaving 12 bases of the junction unmatched. In germline, CDR1 is SGHDT, CDR2 YYEEEE. Here the CDR3 DNA reads TGTGCCAGCAGCTTGATTGAGGTCGGGACAGGGGGCGCGGGGGAGCTGTTTTTT. This codes for CASSLIEVGTGGAGELFF.

V is TRBV19 and J is TRBJ2-1; TRBD1 might be the D (5 bases). The germline V gene has CDR1 LNHDA and CDR2 SQIVND (reference sequence). Trimming pared 7 bases from V and 5 bases from J, leaving 12 bases between. This CDR3 contains 13 residues. The CDR3 spells CASNIGADNEQFF. CDR3 sequence (DNA): TGTGCCAGTAATATTGGGGCGGACAATGAGCAGTTCTTC.

J is TRBJ1-5 and V is TRBV30, with TRBD1 as a possible D gene (6 bases). Per the germline V gene, CDR1 is GTSNPN and CDR2 is SVGIG (reference sequence). V gave up 1 base and J gave up 3 bases, with 10 bases separating them. The CDR3 has 14 amino acids. The CDR3 DNA reads TGTGCCTGGAGTGGGGGGGCCAACAATCAGCCCCAGCATTTT. This translates into CAWSGGANNQPQHF.